The clone carrying this T cell receptor (beta chain) was detected many times. Researchers took RNA transcripts and amplified TCR beta CDR3 regions from them. Second-round multiplex PCR followed a first-round RT-PCR using HTBI primers. TCRdb fed the multiplex PCR reads into MiXCR, producing one record per CDR3 protein. Among roughly 500,000 distinct CDR3 sequences, about an eighth were seen once, and the ten largest hold over 7.5%. This sample stems from a study of Graves' ophthalmopathy and Graves' hyperthyroidism. Having ophthalmopathy, the donors showed moderate-to-severe activity, CAS ≥3 and NOSPECS ≥4, with disease lasting under 3 months. The CDR3 has 13 residues. With 4 bases clipped from V and 5 bases from J, the junction kept 3 bases outside the gene matches. Looked up from germline, CDR1 is SQVTM and CDR2 is ANQGSEA.

The TCR comes from a woman aged 25 to 39 with Graves' ophthalmopathy. Sequences were obtained from blood. The genes are TRBV29-1 and TRBJ1-5; 9 positions agree with TRBD1. The CDR3 nucleotides are TGCAGCGTTGCCCGGACAGGGGATCAGCCCCAGCATTTT. Translation: CSVARTGDQPQHF.